This passage covers 21 T cell receptor beta chains from one sample sequenced in a study of T cells in localized non-small cell lung cancer. Generated by immunoSEQ multiplex PCR, the TCRdb table keeps only in-frame clones and is missing some. The profile shows more than 45,000 clones, just over 85% of them singletons. The specimen was peripheral blood, collected before any cancer treatment. These receptors were obtained from a male donor aged 60 or over with stage III squamous cell lung carcinoma.

The V gene is TRBV29-1, the J gene TRBJ2-7; possibly TRBD1 or TRBD2 for D (5 bases each). Trimming shortened V by 7 bases and J by 6 bases, and 22 bases separated the two germline ends. The CDR3 has 14 residues. Germline V lookup: CDR1 SQVTM, CDR2 ANQGSEA. The CDR3 DNA reads as TGCAGCGCAACAAGGGACGGATTAGGGGTCGAGCAGTACTTC. Amino acids: CSATRDGLGVEQYF.

The chain employs TRBV5-1 and TRBJ2-3; possible D gene TRBD1, 5 bases. CDR3 length equals 14 residues. Germline V gene data show CDR1 as SGHRS and CDR2 as YFSETQ. The V end lost 4 bases, the J end lost 6 bases, and 15 bases lay between the germline ends. The CDR3 DNA sequence: TGCGCCAGCAGCCCGTGGGGCAAAGGGGATACGCAGTATTTT. This encodes CASSPWGKGDTQYF.

The gene calls are TRBV19 and TRBJ2-3; 8 nucleotides align to TRBD1. Germline trimming cut 0 bases from V and 1 base from J; bases unmatched to any gene: 3. Germline-derived CDR1 and CDR2 are LNHDA and SQIVND (reference sequence). CDR3 size: 16 residues. CDR3 nucleotides: TGTGCCAGTAGTATAGATTGGGGACAGGGCACAGATACGCAGTATTTT. Amino acids: CASSIDWGQGTDTQYF.

This clone came up once. The chain couples TRBV30 to TRBJ1-1, with TRBD1 matching 8 bases. The CDR3 has 14 residues. CDR1 is GTSNPN, CDR2 SVGIG, per germline (reference sequence). With V trimmed by 5 bases and J by 5 bases, 10 bases remained unmatched. The CDR3 region has the DNA TGTGCCTGGGACTTCAGGGGGCGAGGTACTGAAGCTTTCTTT. The encoded protein is CAWDFRGRGTEAFF.

The chain couples TRBV5-1 to TRBJ1-1; TRBD1 matches 10 bases. The ends lost 2 bases at V and 10 bases at J; junction bases unmatched: 5. Per germline, CDR1 SGHRS and CDR2 YFSETQ. The CDR3 spans 13 residues. DNA for the CDR3: TGCGCCAGCAGCTTAACAAGGACAGGGGGAGCTTTCTTT. This encodes CASSLTRTGGAFF.

This rearrangement joins TRBV5-1 to TRBJ1-1; TRBD1 matches at 7 bases. Germline V gene sequence: CDR1 SGHRS, CDR2 YFSETQ. Trimming cost V 4 bases and J 1 base; bases outside gene matches: 4. This CDR3 has 14 amino acids. The CDR3 nucleotides read TGCGCCAGCAGCGTGGGGACAGCGAACACTGAAGCTTTCTTT. This encodes CASSVGTANTEAFF.

V usage is TRBV21-1 and J usage is TRBJ1-5; TRBD1 is taken as the D call from the table, unchecked against the DNA. TRBV21-1 is a pseudogene segment. This CDR3 contains 16 residues. The CDR3 spells CASSSRTGYSNQPQHF. CDR3 nucleotides: TGTGCCAGCAGCAGCAGGACAGGTTATAGCAATCAGCCCCAGCATTTT.

This chain joins TRBV7-3 and TRBJ2-1; 7 nucleotides match TRBD2. CDR1 and CDR2 (germline): SGHTA, FQGTGA. The CDR3 consists of 16 residues. Trimming removed 1 base from V and 4 bases from J; junction bases left unmatched: 7. The chain's CDR3 is CASSLNRASGYNEQFF. The CDR3 nucleotides are TGTGCCAGCAGCTTAAATCGGGCTAGCGGATACAATGAGCAGTTCTTC.

The V gene is TRBV6-6, the J gene TRBJ2-7; perhaps TRBD2 as D (5 bases). V was cut by 5 bases and J by 3 bases, with 17 bases left in between. CDR1 is MNHNY, CDR2 SVGAGI, per germline (reference sequence). The CDR3 runs 15 residues. In DNA, the CDR3 is TGTGCCAGCAGTGAGAGGAGGAAACCCGTCTACGAGCAGTACTTC. Its protein product is CASSERRKPVYEQYF.

This clone was detected once. A read error may produce the germline difference seen at one junction end. V is TRBV4-1 and J is TRBJ1-3, with a tentative D call TRBD1 (6 bases). Germline CDR1 reads MGHRA; CDR2 reads YSYEKL. This CDR3 is 17 amino acids long. In DNA form, the CDR3 reads TGCGCCAGCAGCCAAGCCCCCGCCGACAGGTCTGAAAACACCATATATTTT. Residues: CASSQAPADRSENTIYF.

J is TRBJ2-1 and V is TRBV15, with 8 bases aligning to TRBD2. Germline V gene sequence: CDR1 LNHNV, CDR2 YYDKDF (reference sequence). This CDR3 has 18 amino acids. V lost 0 bases and J lost 2; bases outside the gene matches: 9. Written as DNA, the CDR3 is TGTGCCACCAGCAGAGATCTATCAGCGGGAGACCCCTACAATGAGCAGTTCTTC. Translating it yields CATSRDLSAGDPYNEQFF. The complete variable domain, with remaining parts taken from reference TRBV15 and TRBJ2-1, reads DAMVIQNPRYQVTQFGKPVTLSCSQTLNHNVMYWYQQKSSQAPKLLFHYYDKDFNNEADTPDNFQSRRPNTSFCFLDIRSPGLGDTAMYLCATSRDLSAGDPYNEQFFGPGTRLTVL.

The rearrangement links TRBV21-1 to TRBJ2-5. TRBV21-1 has pseudogene status. The CDR3 covers 14 residues. CDR3 amino acids: CASSTQGWGETQYF. CDR3 in DNA: TGTGCCAGCAGCACCCAGGGCTGGGGGGAGACCCAGTACTTC.

CDR3 DNA sequence: TGTGCCAGCAGCTTAGATCTTGGGACTAGTCTTACCTACGAGCAGTACTTC. This codes for CASSLDLGTSLTYEQYF. This chain uses TRBV7-9 with TRBJ2-7; TRBD2 matches at 8 bases. J gave up 2 bases and V 1 base, and 10 bases lay outside the gene matches. The V gene's germline CDR1 is SEHNR and CDR2 FQNEAQ (reference sequence). The CDR3 consists of 17 residues. Full variable domain (missing parts from reference TRBV7-9 and TRBJ2-7): DTGVSQNPRHKITKRGQNVTFRCDPISEHNRLYWYRQTLGQGPEFLTYFQNEAQLEKSRLLSDRFSAERPKGSFSTLEIQRTEQGDSAMYLCASSLDLGTSLTYEQYFGPGTRLTVT.

The chain has TRBV28 and TRBJ1-1; D unclear. The V gene's germline CDR1 is MDHEN and CDR2 SYDVKM. CDR3 length equals 13 residues. Trimming took 4 bases from V and 3 from J, leaving 9 bases between them. CDR3 in amino acids: CASSSDFYTEAFF. The CDR3 DNA reads as TGTGCCAGCAGTTCGGACTTTTACACTGAAGCTTTCTTT.

This clone came up once. The gene calls are TRBV30 and TRBJ2-2; D perhaps matches TRBD1 (5 bases). This CDR3 comprises 14 residues. Germline V gene lookup returns CDR1 GTSNPN and CDR2 SVGIG (reference sequence). V lost 4 bases and J 1 base, leaving 10 bases between the germline ends. The CDR3 here is CAWKITGNTGELFF. Here the CDR3 DNA reads TGTGCCTGGAAAATAACAGGGAACACCGGGGAGCTGTTTTTT.

This clone appeared a single time. The chain links TRBV2 to TRBJ2-3, with 8 bases fitting TRBD1. J gave up 0 bases and V 5 bases, and 4 bases lay outside the gene matches. The V gene's germline CDR1 is SNHLY and CDR2 FYNNEI. This CDR3 is built from 15 residues. In DNA, the CDR3 is TGTGCCAGCAGTTCACAGGGGGGAAGCACAGATACGCAGTATTTT. Translating it yields CASSSQGGSTDTQYF.

V and J are TRBV6-1 and TRBJ2-6; perhaps TRBD2 as D (5 bases). Trimming left V 2 bases short and J 1 base short, with 12 bases between. The germline CDR1 and CDR2 sequences are MNHNS and SASEGT. This CDR3 is 17 amino acids long. The CDR3: CASSERAPGSGANVLTF. CDR3 DNA: TGTGCCAGCAGTGAAAGGGCACCGGGGTCTGGGGCCAACGTCCTGACTTTC.

The V call is TRBV19, the J call TRBJ1-2; D is undetermined. Germline V gene data show CDR1 as LNHDA and CDR2 as SQIVND (reference sequence). This CDR3 is 12 amino acids long. V was trimmed by 2 bases and J by 5 bases, leaving 6 bases between them. The CDR3 is CASSISVYGYTF. Written as DNA, the CDR3 is TGTGCCAGTAGTATATCCGTTTATGGCTACACCTTC.

J is TRBJ2-2 and V is TRBV7-3; the D is unclear. Trimming cost V 1 base and J 9 bases, with 6 bases left between them. CDR1 and CDR2 from the germline V gene are SGHTA and FQGTGA. There are 12 residues in the CDR3. DNA of the CDR3: TGTGCCAGCAGCTTAATCGGCAGGGAGCTGTTTTTT. This codes for CASSLIGRELFF.

The chain joins TRBV7-2 to TRBJ2-2; D tentatively reads TRBD1 or TRBD2 (6 bases each). Deletions cut 5 bases from V and 1 base from J, with 11 bases between. This CDR3 contains 15 residues. In germline, CDR1 is SGHTA, CDR2 FQGNSA. The CDR3 DNA follows: TGTGCCAGCAGCCTACAGGGAGGGAACACCGGGGAGCTGTTTTTT. The encoded protein is CASSLQGGNTGELFF.

The gene calls are TRBV11-1 and TRBJ2-5; 8 bases map to TRBD2. The germline V gene encodes CDR1 SGHAT and CDR2 FQDESV (reference sequence). After removal of 3 bases from V and 4 bases from J, the junction contained 7 bases not matched to a gene. This CDR3 contains 15 residues. CDR3 protein: CASSFRGGAGETQYF. DNA of the CDR3: TGTGCCAGCAGCTTCCGGGGGGGCGCGGGAGAGACCCAGTACTTC.